The subject of this entry is one T cell receptor (beta chain). How the authors handled the data: Quantification of nucleated cells was approximated via reference gene primer amplification. The assay was immunoSEQ multiplex PCR, and TCRdb's table has in-frame clones only and misses some. The V and J calls and clone size come from that table; D and trimming were worked out from the DNA. The sample carries hundreds of thousands of clones, 85% to 90% recorded once. The data derive from a study of blood T cell repertoires in COVID-19. Sequenced input: PBMCs or T cells enriched from blood (not recorded which). The source is a woman between 50 and 59 years old in a cohort exposed to, infected with or recovered from COVID-19 (not recorded which).

The CDR3 reads CSASARLPVVGVMNAFF. The CDR3 bases are TGCAGTGCTAGTGCTAGACTTCCGGTGGTAGGGGTTATGAATGCTTTCTTT. The chain employs TRBV20-1 and TRBJ1-1; D may be TRBD1 (5 bases). The germline V and J ends were trimmed by 3 bases and 11 bases, with 31 bases remaining between them. In germline, CDR1 is DFQATT, CDR2 SNEGSKA (reference sequence). The CDR3 contains 17 residues.